The 14 T cell receptor beta chains listed next were all sequenced from one sample in a study of blood T cell repertoires in COVID-19. Using immunoSEQ multiplex PCR, the repertoire was profiled, and TCRdb retains in-frame clones only, with some absent. The table includes about 190,000 clones, around four fifths detected once. Sequenced: peripheral blood. The receptors shown here come from a woman between 70 and 85 years old with active or convalescent COVID-19.

The CDR3 coding sequence is TGTGCCAGCAGTTCCAATCATAGACAGGGGGCCCAGCCCCAGCATTTT. It specifies CASSSNHRQGAQPQHF. V gene TRBV27 combines with J gene TRBJ1-5; TRBD1 aligns across 10 bases. This CDR3 spans 16 amino acids. Germline CDR1 MNHEY, CDR2 SMNVEV (reference sequence). V dropped 4 bases and J dropped 7; count of bases not matched to a gene: 10.

This chain joins TRBV7-9 and TRBJ2-1; 8 bases fit TRBD1. V was clipped by 5 bases and J by 7 bases; unmatched bases: 10. The CDR3 has 15 amino acids. Germline-derived CDR1 and CDR2 are SEHNR and FQNEAQ (reference sequence). The CDR3 nucleotides are TGTGCCAGCAGCCCCTCGGACAGGGTATTAAATGAGCAGTTCTTC. This sequence encodes CASSPSDRVLNEQFF.

V is TRBV4-1 and J is TRBJ2-2, with TRBD2 identical over 8 bases. The CDR3 is 17 residues long. Unmatched junction bases numbered 10, after V lost 4 bases and J lost 3 bases. Germline V gene data show CDR1 as MGHRA and CDR2 as YSYEKL. The CDR3 region has the DNA TGCGCCAGCAGCCCCACGAGGGCGGGAGGTGACACCGGGGAGCTGTTTTTT. This translates into CASSPTRAGGDTGELFF.

J is TRBJ2-3 and V is TRBV19; D is perhaps TRBD2 (6 bases). Germline V gene data show CDR1 as LNHDA and CDR2 as SQIVND (reference sequence). This CDR3 has 15 amino acids. V dropped 3 bases and J dropped 1 base, with 11 bases sitting between them. The CDR3 bases are TGTGCCAGTAGTATCGGGAGCGTAGGCACAGATACGCAGTATTTT. It codes for CASSIGSVGTDTQYF. Full variable domain (missing parts from reference TRBV19 and TRBJ2-3): DGGITQSPKYLFRKEGQNVTLSCEQNLNHDAMYWYRQDPGQGLRLIYYSQIVNDFQKGDIAEGYSVSREKKESFPLTVTSAQKNPTAFYLCASSIGSVGTDTQYFGPGTRLTVL.

The gene calls are TRBV3-1 (or the pseudogene TRBV3-2) and TRBJ2-2; 10 bases are shared with TRBD1. CDR1 and CDR2 from the germline V gene are LGHDT and YNNKEL (reference sequence). With 3 bases clipped from V and 2 bases from J, the junction kept 6 bases outside the gene matches. The CDR3 contains 17 residues. The CDR3 DNA reads TGTGCCAGCAGCCACGGACAGGGGGGACCTAACACCGGGGAGCTGTTTTTT. This encodes CASSHGQGGPNTGELFF.

This clone was seen more than once but under ten times. The chain recombines TRBV19 with TRBJ1-5, with D uncertain. V was clipped by 5 bases and J by 4 bases, with 21 bases between them. Looked up from germline, CDR1 is LNHDA and CDR2 is SQIVND (reference sequence). The CDR3 runs 17 residues. The DNA of the CDR3 is TGTGCCAGTAGTTCCCCTCCCGGACTGGCTTTAAATCAGCCCCAGCATTTT. Its protein product is CASSSPPGLALNQPQHF.

The CDR3 DNA is TGTGCCAGCAGTTCGGACAGGGGGCAAGGCAATCAGCCCCAGCATTTT. Amino acids: CASSSDRGQGNQPQHF. The chain combines TRBV2 with TRBJ1-5; TRBD1 aligns across 11 bases. Germline values: CDR1 SNHLY, CDR2 FYNNEI. This CDR3 comprises 16 residues. V lost 5 bases to trimming and J lost 2 bases; unmatched junction nucleotides: 5.

The chain uses TRBV10-2 and TRBJ2-1, with 15 bases identical to TRBD2. V gave up 7 bases and J gave up 8 bases; unmatched junction bases: 3. CDR3 length equals 14 residues. Germline V gene lookup returns CDR1 WSHSY and CDR2 SAAADI. CDR3 bases: TGCGCCAGCATCGGACTAGCGGGAGGGCATGAGCAGTTCTTC. It specifies CASIGLAGGHEQFF.

The rearrangement uses TRBV28 and TRBJ1-1; possibly TRBD1 for D (6 bases). This CDR3 comprises 15 residues. Germline lookup yields CDR1 MDHEN and CDR2 SYDVKM. The V end lost 6 bases, the J end lost 2 bases, and 16 bases lay between the germline ends. The CDR3 spells CASRPTGTTNTEAFF. CDR3 DNA sequence: TGTGCCAGCAGGCCCACCGGGACAACCAACACTGAAGCTTTCTTT.

The V and J genes are TRBV4-1 and TRBJ1-2, with a tentative D call TRBD1 (5 bases). CDR1 is MGHRA, CDR2 YSYEKL, per germline. Trimming removed 1 base at V and 4 bases at J, with 10 bases between. CDR3 length equals 14 residues. CDR3 in DNA: TGCGCCAGCAGCCAAGGGACACCTCCCTATGGCTACACCTTC. This encodes CASSQGTPPYGYTF.

The rearrangement links TRBV7-2 to TRBJ1-2; the match to TRBD1 covers 7 bases. Looked up from germline, CDR1 is SGHTA and CDR2 is FQGNSA. The V and J ends lost 1 base and 4 bases, in that order; junction bases with no gene match: 3. The CDR3 is made up of 14 amino acids. The DNA of the CDR3 is TGTGCCAGCAGCTTAGGGCCAGGGGGCTATGGCTACACCTTC. Amino acid sequence: CASSLGPGGYGYTF.

The gene calls are TRBV6-6 and TRBJ1-5; 8 bases map to TRBD1. Germline CDR1 is MNHNY and CDR2 is SVGAGI (reference sequence). There are 14 residues in the CDR3. Trimming removed 5 bases from V and 4 bases from J; junction bases left unmatched: 4. The CDR3 sequence: CASSPNRGNQPQHF. CDR3 sequence (DNA): TGTGCCAGCAGTCCGAACAGGGGGAATCAGCCCCAGCATTTT.

The chain has TRBV4-1 and TRBJ2-1; 15 bases fit TRBD2. The CDR3 is made up of 18 amino acids. V lost 5 bases, J lost 4 bases, and 9 bases stayed unmatched. From germline, CDR1 is MGHRA and CDR2 YSYEKL. The CDR3 is CASSDGTSGRIKYNEQFF. CDR3 nucleotide sequence: TGCGCCAGCAGCGACGGGACTAGCGGGAGGATTAAATACAATGAGCAGTTCTTC.

This clone was counted once. The chain recombines TRBV6-5 with TRBJ2-5; 12 nucleotides agree with TRBD2. The junction had 6 bases not matched to a gene; V was cut back by 6 bases and J by 4 bases. Per germline, CDR1 MNHEY and CDR2 SVGAGI. This CDR3 is built from 15 residues. CDR3: CASRVTSGRRETQYF. Written as DNA, the CDR3 is TGTGCCAGCAGGGTGACTAGCGGGAGAAGAGAGACCCAGTACTTC.